The next 31 T cell receptor beta chains were all read from a single sample in a study of T-cell reconstitution after alpha-beta-depleted transplantation in children. Unique molecular identifiers were built into the TCRbeta library. TCRdb redid the calling of the PCR reads with MiXCR, one entry per CDR3 protein. The sample yields approximately 170,000 distinct CDR3 sequences, more than 9.5% seen once. The sequencing used PBMCs, collected before TCRalphabeta/CD19-depleted stem cell transplant. These receptors were obtained from a boy between 2 and 10 years old with acute myeloid leukemia, due to receive a stem cell transplant.

This clonotype has ten or more counts. The chain is built from TRBV30 and TRBJ2-1, with D perhaps TRBD1 (6 bases). CDR3 length: 13 residues. In germline, CDR1 is GTSNPN, CDR2 SVGIG (reference sequence). Trimming took 6 bases from V and 5 from J, leaving 14 bases between them. In DNA, the CDR3 is TGTGCCTGTAAGGGGCAGGGGAACAATGAGCAGTTCTTC. Its protein product is CACKGQGNNEQFF. The full variable domain, rest sourced from reference TRBV30 and TRBJ2-1, is SQTIHQWPATLVQPVGSPLSLECTVEGTSNPNLYWYRQAAGRGLQLLFYSVGIGQISSEVPQNLSASRPQDRQFILSSKKLLLSDSGFYLCACKGQGNNEQFFGPGTRLTVL.

This clonotype was counted many times. This chain connects TRBV12-3 or TRBV12-4 to TRBJ2-1; D could derive from TRBD1 or TRBD2 (5 bases each). V was shortened by 7 bases and J by 4 bases, with 17 bases between the two germline ends. CDR3 length equals 15 residues. The CDR3 loop is CASTRWGSKYNEQFF. The CDR3 nucleotides are TGTGCCAGCACTCGCTGGGGGAGTAAGTACAATGAGCAGTTCTTC.

The chain links TRBV5-4 to TRBJ2-2, with 8 bases lining up with TRBD2. With V trimmed by 4 bases and J by 4 bases, 3 bases remained unmatched. Germline V gene data show CDR1 as SGHNT and CDR2 as YYREEE (reference sequence). CDR3 length equals 14 residues. The CDR3 region is CASSPGTSTGELFF. The CDR3 DNA reads as TGTGCCAGCAGCCCAGGGACTAGCACCGGGGAGCTGTTTTTT.

This clonotype occurred many times. This chain uses TRBV12-3 or TRBV12-4 with TRBJ1-6; TRBD1 matches 7 bases. The CDR3 spans 18 residues. V lost 3 bases and J lost 10; bases outside the gene matches: 18. Written as DNA, the CDR3 is TGTGCCAGCAGTTTGACCCGAGAGGGGGCGGGCTTTCGGTCACCCCTCCACTTT. This sequence encodes CASSLTREGAGFRSPLHF.

This clonotype was seen repeatedly, ten times or more. The rearrangement uses TRBV6-1 and TRBJ2-3; 7 bases are shared with TRBD2. This CDR3 has 13 residues. Germline CDR1 reads MNHNS; CDR2 reads SASEGT. The junction had 4 bases not matched to a gene; V was cut back by 8 bases and J by 2 bases. CDR3 loop: CASGDYPTDTQYF. CDR3 DNA: TGTGCCAGCGGGGACTACCCCACAGATACGCAGTATTTT.

This clonotype was found many times. The rearrangement uses TRBV6-1 and TRBJ1-6, with D possibly being TRBD1 (6 bases). CDR3 length: 14 amino acids. V lost 9 bases, J lost 7 bases, and 16 bases lay in between. In germline, CDR1 is MNHNS, CDR2 SASEGT. In nucleotides, the CDR3 is TGTGCCAGTTGGGAGGGCAGGGGCAATTCACCCCTCCACTTT. This translates into CASWEGRGNSPLHF.

This clonotype was seen repeatedly, ten times or more. V usage is TRBV3-1 and J usage is TRBJ2-3; the match to TRBD1 covers 11 bases. Trimming cost V 1 base and J 2 bases; bases outside gene matches: 5. CDR1 and CDR2 (germline): LGHDT, YNNKEL (reference sequence). The CDR3 runs 17 residues. CDR3 DNA sequence: TGTGCCAGCAGCCAAGGAGGGGACAGGGGGATCACAGATACGCAGTATTTT. Amino acid sequence: CASSQGGDRGITDTQYF.

This clonotype was counted many times. The chain couples TRBV5-1 to TRBJ2-3, with TRBD1 as a possible D gene (6 bases). This CDR3 is 15 amino acids long. CDR1 SGHRS and CDR2 YFSETQ come from the germline V gene. V lost 0 bases to trimming and J lost 6 bases, with 14 bases between them. The CDR3 protein is CASSLAYRVSDTQYF. The DNA of the CDR3 is TGCGCCAGCAGCTTGGCTTACAGGGTGTCGGATACGCAGTATTTT.

J is TRBJ2-2 and V is TRBV12-3 or TRBV12-4; TRBD1 matches at 9 bases. CDR3 length: 16 residues. The V and J ends lost 5 bases and 5 bases, in that order; junction bases with no gene match: 9. This CDR3 is CASSTRDRARTGELFF. CDR3 sequence (DNA): TGTGCCAGCAGTACCCGGGACAGGGCAAGAACCGGGGAGCTGTTTTTT.

This clonotype occurred many times. The chain joins TRBV20-1 to TRBJ2-6, with 9 bases matching TRBD1. The CDR3 is 19 residues long. Germline V lookup: CDR1 DFQATT, CDR2 SNEGSKA (reference sequence). J gave up 1 base and V 0 bases, and 10 bases lay outside the gene matches. This chain's CDR3 is CSARDQGQGWASGANVLTF. In DNA form, the CDR3 reads TGCAGTGCTAGAGATCAAGGACAGGGGTGGGCTTCTGGGGCCAACGTCCTGACTTTC.

The table lists this clonotype with many counts. The chain is built from TRBV5-1 and TRBJ2-3; D remains ambiguous. Trimming took 2 bases from V and 2 from J, leaving 15 bases between them. The germline CDR1 and CDR2 sequences are SGHRS and YFSETQ. CDR3 size: 16 residues. Here the CDR3 reads CASSFGRMSFTDTQYF. In nucleotides, the CDR3 is TGCGCCAGCAGCTTTGGCAGGATGAGTTTCACAGATACGCAGTATTTT. The whole variable domain, remainder taken from reference TRBV5-1 and TRBJ2-3, is KAGVTQTPRYLIKTRGQQVTLSCSPISGHRSVSWYQQTPGQGLQFLFEYFSETQRNKGNFPGRFSGRQFSNSRSEMNVSTLELGDSALYLCASSFGRMSFTDTQYFGPGTRLTVL.

This clonotype was seen repeatedly, ten times or more. The rearrangement uses TRBV7-7 and TRBJ1-1; 7 bases are shared with TRBD1. V lost 3 bases and J lost 1; bases outside the gene matches: 26. The CDR3 runs to 22 residues. Germline lookup yields CDR1 SSHAT and CDR2 FNYEAQ (reference sequence). The CDR3 sequence is CASSLTAAAPKRQGRPNTEAFF. The CDR3 DNA sequence: TGTGCCAGCAGCTTGACTGCGGCTGCACCCAAAAGACAGGGACGGCCGAACACTGAAGCTTTCTTT.

Ten or more counts support this clonotype. This sequence joins TRBV3-1 and TRBJ2-5; D perhaps matches TRBD2 (5 bases). The CDR3 is 18 amino acids. The germline V gene has CDR1 LGHDT and CDR2 YNNKEL (reference sequence). Trimming pared 0 bases from V and 4 bases from J, leaving 21 bases between. In nucleotides, the CDR3 is TGTGCCAGCAGCCAAGATGGGAGTAGCGCAATAACGGGAGAGACCCAGTACTTC. Amino acids: CASSQDGSSAITGETQYF.

This clonotype was counted ten times or more. This chain links TRBV7-9 with TRBJ2-7; D is unresolved. Trimming shortened V by 1 base and J by 6 bases, and 10 bases separated the two germline ends. Per germline, CDR1 SEHNR and CDR2 FQNEAQ (reference sequence). CDR3 length: 13 residues. The CDR3 nucleotides read TGTGCCAGCAGCTTAGGCAGGCTGGGCGAGCAGTACGTC. Its translation: CASSLGRLGEQYV.

The sample holds many counts of this clonotype. The V gene is TRBV6-5, the J gene TRBJ2-3; a possible D gene is TRBD1 (6 bases). The V and J ends lost 4 bases and 7 bases respectively, with 12 bases between them. Germline V gene lookup returns CDR1 MNHEY and CDR2 SVGAGI. CDR3 length: 13 amino acids. The DNA for the CDR3 is TGTGCCAGCAGTTCCTTCAGGGGATATACGCAGTATTTT. This gives the protein CASSSFRGYTQYF.

This clonotype was recorded many times. The V and J genes are TRBV4-2 and TRBJ2-7; D remains unclear. Germline loops: CDR1 LGHNA, CDR2 YNFKEQ. The CDR3 has 14 residues. V was cut by 1 base and J by 2 bases, with 9 bases left in between. CDR3 sequence (DNA): TGTGCCAGCAGCCAAGGGCAGATGACCTACGAGCAGTACTTC. This codes for CASSQGQMTYEQYF.

This clonotype was counted ten times or more. This chain links TRBV14 with TRBJ2-1; TRBD2 matches at 10 bases. Germline CDR1 and CDR2: SGHDN and FVKESK. CDR3 length equals 16 residues. V lost 0 bases and J lost 4; bases outside the gene matches: 3. The CDR3 coding sequence is TGTGCCAGCAGCCAAGAGGGGACTAGCGTGTACAATGAGCAGTTCTTC. Its protein is CASSQEGTSVYNEQFF.

In this sample, this clonotype turned up many times. The rearrangement joins TRBV5-5 to TRBJ1-1, with 9 bases identical to TRBD1. The trim removed 4 bases at V and 7 bases at J, leaving 5 bases unmatched. CDR1 and CDR2 (germline): SGHKS, YYEKEE (reference sequence). The CDR3 is 13 residues long. The DNA for the CDR3 is TGTGCCAGCAGCACAGGGGGCAGGGTTGAAGCTTTCTTT. Protein product: CASSTGGRVEAFF.

This clonotype was seen many times. The CDR3 nucleotides read TGTGCCAGCAGCTTTTACAACTACGAGCAGTACTTC. This codes for CASSFYNYEQYF. V and J are TRBV7-2 and TRBJ2-7, with D unresolved. In germline, CDR1 is SGHTA, CDR2 FQGNSA. Trimming took off 3 bases at V and 3 bases at J, with 6 bases between the two ends. CDR3 size: 12 residues.

This clonotype was counted many times. V usage is TRBV20-1 and J usage is TRBJ2-1, with 10 bases aligning to TRBD2. CDR1 and CDR2 (germline): DFQATT, SNEGSKA (reference sequence). V shed 6 bases and J 3 bases; nucleotides not matched to a gene: 5. There are 14 residues in the CDR3. CDR3 nucleotides: TGCAGTGCCAGGGGGACTAGCGACTACAATGAGCAGTTCTTC. Amino acid sequence: CSARGTSDYNEQFF.

This clonotype was seen many times. The V call is TRBV10-2, the J call TRBJ2-4, with 10 nucleotides matching TRBD2. Trimming cost V 3 bases and J 0 bases; bases outside gene matches: 5. CDR1 and CDR2 (germline): WSHSY, SAAADI. This CDR3 is 17 amino acids long. This chain's CDR3 is CASSEAGGSLAKNIQYF. CDR3 DNA: TGCGCCAGCAGTGAAGCGGGGGGGTCGCTAGCCAAAAACATTCAGTACTTC.

This clonotype was recorded at least ten times. The chain joins TRBV2 to TRBJ1-3; 8 bases fit TRBD1. Germline V lookup: CDR1 SNHLY, CDR2 FYNNEI. The CDR3 length is 17 residues. V was pared by 6 bases and J by 3 bases, with 13 bases of the junction left unmatched. The CDR3 reads CASSPSLGTGSGNTIYF. The DNA of the CDR3 is TGTGCCAGCAGCCCCTCCCTCGGGACAGGAAGTGGAAACACCATATATTTT. The full variable domain, in which reference TRBV2 and TRBJ1-3 provide the parts outside the CDR3, is EPEVTQTPSHQVTQMGQEVILRCVPISNHLYFYWYRQILGQKVEFLVSFYNNEISEKSEIFDDQFSVERPDGSNFTLKIRSTKLEDSAMYFCASSPSLGTGSGNTIYFGEGSWLTVV.

With regard to this clonotype: A read error may be the cause here, since a much bigger clone is one base away. The rearrangement uses TRBV4-2 and TRBJ1-2, with 9 bases aligning to TRBD1. There are 13 residues in the CDR3. Germline assignment: CDR1 LGHNA and CDR2 YNFKEQ. The CDR3 protein is CAISQDRGYGYTF. The CDR3 DNA sequence: TGTGCCATCAGCCAGGACAGGGGCTATGGCTACACCTTC.

This clonotype was recorded many times. The chain joins TRBV20-1 to TRBJ2-3; 9 bases align to TRBD2. Trimming removed 3 bases from V and 5 bases from J; junction bases left unmatched: 6. The V gene's germline CDR1 is DFQATT and CDR2 SNEGSKA (reference sequence). There are 14 residues in the CDR3. The CDR3 loop reads CSASTSGLGDTQYF. The CDR3 bases are TGCAGTGCTAGCACTAGCGGGTTAGGAGATACGCAGTATTTT.

The sample holds many counts of this clonotype. The rearrangement links TRBV7-2 to TRBJ2-1; the match to TRBD2 covers 10 bases. V lost 0 bases, J lost 10 bases, and 12 bases stayed unmatched. Germline values: CDR1 SGHTA, CDR2 FQGNSA. This CDR3 comprises 17 residues. In DNA form, the CDR3 reads TGTGCCAGCAGCTTAGCCACTAGCGGGGCCGTCCAGGGGGAGCAGTTCTTC. Residues: CASSLATSGAVQGEQFF.

This clonotype came up many times. The chain combines TRBV20-1 with TRBJ1-1; D is unresolved. CDR1 and CDR2 from the germline V gene are DFQATT and SNEGSKA (reference sequence). The CDR3 covers 15 residues. V lost 0 bases and J 1 base, leaving 12 bases between the germline ends. The DNA for the CDR3 is TGCAGTGCTAGAGATGCCCGGATACCGAACACTGAAGCTTTCTTT. Amino acids: CSARDARIPNTEAFF.

This clonotype was recorded at least ten times. The V gene is TRBV6-6, the J gene TRBJ1-1; TRBD1 might be the D (5 bases). The CDR3 extends over 12 amino acids. With 7 bases removed from V and 8 bases from J, the gap between germline ends came to 14 bases. Per germline, CDR1 MNHNY and CDR2 SVGAGI (reference sequence). For the CDR3, the DNA is TGTGCCAGCATTTTAAACAGGAACGAAGCTTTCTTT. Translated, it gives CASILNRNEAFF.

This clonotype has ten or more counts. For the CDR3, the DNA is TGTGCCAGCAGTTCGGGGGGAGCCGTCTATGGCTACACCTTC. It yields the protein CASSSGGAVYGYTF. The rearrangement joins TRBV6-5 to TRBJ1-2; possible D gene TRBD1, 5 bases. Looked up from germline, CDR1 is MNHEY and CDR2 is SVGAGI. CDR3 size: 14 residues. With 4 bases removed from V and 4 bases from J, the gap between germline ends came to 13 bases.

This clonotype was found a few times. J is TRBJ2-2 and V is TRBV7-8, with D tentatively TRBD1 (6 bases). V was clipped by 4 bases and J by 0 bases, with 9 bases between them. CDR3 length equals 15 residues. CDR1 and CDR2 from the germline V gene are SGHVS and FQNEAQ. This CDR3 is CASSYRVSNTGELFF. In nucleotides, the CDR3 is TGTGCCAGCAGCTACAGGGTGTCGAACACCGGGGAGCTGTTTTTT.

This clonotype occurred many times. The chain uses TRBV7-2 and TRBJ1-5, with D perhaps TRBD1 (6 bases). Trimming cost V 2 bases and J 3 bases, with 8 bases left between them. The germline V gene encodes CDR1 SGHTA and CDR2 FQGNSA. The CDR3 covers 14 residues. The CDR3 protein is CASSLRGDNQPQHF. The CDR3 DNA reads as TGTGCCAGCAGCTTAAGGGGGGACAATCAGCCCCAGCATTTT.

This clonotype was seen ten or more times. The rearrangement joins TRBV20-1 to TRBJ2-7; D possibly uses TRBD1 or TRBD2 (5 bases each). Germline V gene lookup returns CDR1 DFQATT and CDR2 SNEGSKA (reference sequence). The CDR3 spans 13 residues. V was trimmed by 6 bases and J by 7 bases, leaving 19 bases between them. In nucleotides, the CDR3 is TGCAGTGCGGGGACCTACCGCTTCGGGGAGCAGTACTTC. Amino acids: CSAGTYRFGEQYF.